This entry is about one T cell receptor beta chain. The data are from a study of blood T cell repertoires in COVID-19. Study context: T cells, B-cell-depleted T cells, or PBMCs supplied cDNA or gDNA.

J lost 7 bases, V lost 6 bases, and 8 bases had no gene match. The CDR3 has 15 residues. Per the germline V gene, CDR1 is KGHSH and CDR2 is LQKENI. In the original processing: Estimation of nucleated cell counts relied on the amplification of reference gene primers. This table comes from immunoSEQ multiplex PCR, and its TCRdb copy is limited to in-frame clones, with some not included. Clonal size and the V and J genes are those of that table, whereas D and trimming came from the DNA. The repertoire holds around 80,000 clones, about 84% seen once, with around 13% in the top ten. The genes are TRBV18 and TRBJ1-6, with TRBD1 identical over 8 bases. This receptor was taken from a human donor in a cohort sampled during active COVID-19. The sequencing sample was made of peripheral blood. CDR3 nucleotides: TGTGCCAGCTCGTATGGACAGGGAGGGAATTCACCCCTCCACTTT. Its translation is CASSYGQGGNSPLHF.